What follows are 30 T cell receptor beta chains derived from one specimen sequenced in a study of T-cell memory formation after mild COVID-19. Via MiXCR, TCRdb re-called the 5' RACE reads, giving one row per CDR3 protein. The data show about 4,900 distinct CDR3 sequences, roughly 23% seen once. The sample comprised PBMCs or a T cell subset sorted from them (not recorded which). These receptors came from an adult who had mild COVID-19 (a few samples of this study predate the infection). Cell type and time point are not known.

By sample share, this clonotype is medium-sized. The chain recombines TRBV7-8 with TRBJ1-2; TRBD1 agrees at 9 bases. This CDR3 is built from 16 residues. J gave up 4 bases and V 5 bases, and 11 bases lay outside the gene matches. Germline V lookup: CDR1 SGHVS, CDR2 FQNEAQ. The CDR3 DNA follows: TGTGCCAGCAGCCTCGCCGGGACAGGGCTGTTCTATGGCTACACCTTC. Its protein is CASSLAGTGLFYGYTF.

By share, this clonotype ranks as medium-sized. This rearrangement joins TRBV20-1 to TRBJ1-3; D uncertain. The CDR3 contains 12 residues. V lost 0 bases to trimming and J lost 4 bases, with 4 bases between them. Germline CDR1 DFQATT, CDR2 SNEGSKA (reference sequence). This chain's CDR3 is CSAREGGNTIYF. CDR3 DNA: TGCAGTGCTAGAGAGGGGGGAAACACCATATATTTT.

By share of the sample, this clonotype is medium-sized. The rearrangement links TRBV5-1 to TRBJ2-3; the D is unclear. The length of the CDR3 is 14 residues. The germline V gene has CDR1 SGHRS and CDR2 YFSETQ. V dropped 2 bases and J dropped 0 bases, with 7 bases sitting between them. The CDR3 DNA sequence: TGCGCCAGCAGCTTCCGGGTTAGCACAGATACGCAGTATTTT. This codes for CASSFRVSTDTQYF.

V is TRBV5-1 and J is TRBJ2-1, with a tentative D call TRBD2 (5 bases). Germline CDR1 is SGHRS and CDR2 is YFSETQ. With 0 bases removed from V and 10 bases from J, the gap between germline ends came to 8 bases. The CDR3 is made up of 12 amino acids. In nucleotides, the CDR3 is TGCGCCAGCAGCTTGGTAGCGAGAGAGCAGTTCTTC. Encoded protein: CASSLVAREQFF.

By sample share, this clonotype is medium-sized. The gene calls are TRBV7-2 and TRBJ1-3; possibly TRBD1 for D (6 bases). Trimming left V 5 bases short and J 0 bases short, with 14 bases between. The CDR3 has 16 residues. Germline V gene lookup returns CDR1 SGHTA and CDR2 FQGNSA. Here the CDR3 reads CASSPDRTLSGNTIYF. The CDR3 DNA is TGTGCCAGCAGCCCGGACAGAACCCTCTCTGGAAACACCATATATTTT. The variable domain in full, completed from reference TRBV7-2 and TRBJ1-3, reads GAGVSQSPSNKVTEKGKDVELRCDPISGHTALYWYRQSLGQGLEFLIYFQGNSAPDKSGLPSDRFSAERTGGSVSTLTIQRTQQEDSAVYLCASSPDRTLSGNTIYFGEGSWLTVV.

This clonotype is labeled as medium-sized. The chain links TRBV25-1 to TRBJ2-4; 9 bases align to TRBD2. Germline V gene data show CDR1 as MGHDK and CDR2 as SYGVNS. Germline trimming cut 3 bases from V and 0 bases from J; bases unmatched to any gene: 3. This CDR3 has 16 residues. CDR3 loop: CASSEASGVAKNIQYF. The CDR3 DNA reads TGTGCCAGCAGTGAGGCTAGCGGGGTAGCCAAAAACATTCAGTACTTC.

This clonotype is medium-sized. The V gene is TRBV7-9, the J gene TRBJ2-3, with 11 bases that match TRBD1. There are 15 residues in the CDR3. Germline CDR1 SEHNR, CDR2 FQNEAQ (reference sequence). V lost 2 bases to trimming and J lost 4 bases; unmatched junction nucleotides: 2. CDR3 DNA: TGTGCCAGCAGCTTACCGGGACAGGGGGCAGATACGCAGTATTTT. Translated, it gives CASSLPGQGADTQYF. The variable domain in full, with the rest retrieved from reference TRBV7-9 and TRBJ2-3, is DTGVSQNPRHKITKRGQNVTFRCDPISEHNRLYWYRQTLGQGPEFLTYFQNEAQLEKSRLLSDRFSAERPKGSFSTLEIQRTEQGDSAMYLCASSLPGQGADTQYFGPGTRLTVL.

This clonotype ranks as medium-sized. The rearrangement links TRBV6-1 to TRBJ1-5; possibly TRBD1 for D (6 bases). V was clipped by 7 bases and J by 7 bases, with 20 bases between them. CDR1 and CDR2 (germline): MNHNS, SASEGT. The CDR3 length is 15 residues. The CDR3 here is CASTPRDTLRQPQHF. CDR3 nucleotides: TGTGCCAGCACCCCTAGGGACACCCTTCGACAGCCCCAGCATTTT.

This clonotype was found many times. The rearrangement links TRBV7-2 to TRBJ1-6; D unresolved. Trimming removed 1 base at V and 3 bases at J, with 7 bases between. The CDR3 totals 15 residues. Per germline, CDR1 SGHTA and CDR2 FQGNSA. CDR3 coding DNA: TGTGCCAGCAGCTTAGTACAAGACTATAATTCACCCCTCCACTTT. It is translated as CASSLVQDYNSPLHF.

This clonotype is a singleton in its sample. The chain links TRBV5-1 to TRBJ2-3; the match to TRBD2 covers 11 bases. J lost 6 bases, V lost 4 bases, and 4 bases had no gene match. CDR3 size: 14 residues. Germline CDR1 reads SGHRS; CDR2 reads YFSETQ. DNA of the CDR3: TGCGCCAGCAGCATCATAGCGGGAGGGGATACGCAGTATTTT. Translating gives CASSIIAGGDTQYF.

In this sample, this clonotype is medium-sized. The CDR3 region is CASSLYTGTPNGYTF. The DNA of the CDR3 is TGTGCCAGCAGCCTATACACCGGGACCCCTAATGGCTACACCTTC. The chain has TRBV6-5 and TRBJ1-2; the D gene is possibly TRBD1 (5 bases). CDR3 length equals 15 residues. The V gene lost 6 bases and the J gene lost 6 bases, with 20 bases spanning the gap. CDR1 and CDR2 from the germline V gene are MNHEY and SVGAGI.

Relative to its sample, this clonotype is medium-sized (0.01 to 0.1%). CDR3 in amino acids: CASSSVGLAGADTQYF. The CDR3 region has the DNA TGTGCCAGCAGCTCTGTTGGGCTAGCGGGGGCCGATACGCAGTATTTT. This chain joins TRBV7-2 and TRBJ2-3, with 10 positions matching TRBD2. This CDR3 has 16 amino acids. CDR1 is SGHTA and CDR2 is FQGNSA in the germline V gene. J was trimmed by 6 bases and V by 4 bases; bases with no gene match: 10.

This clonotype is judged medium-sized. CDR3 region: CASRETFSRKTQYF. The CDR3 DNA sequence: TGTGCCAGTAGGGAGACTTTCTCAAGAAAGACCCAGTACTTC. This sequence joins TRBV19 and TRBJ2-5; no firm D call. Germline V gene lookup returns CDR1 LNHDA and CDR2 SQIVND (reference sequence). CDR3 length: 14 amino acids. Trimming cost V 6 bases and J 6 bases, with 17 bases left between them.

By share, this clonotype counts as medium-sized. This chain connects TRBV13 to TRBJ2-4, with D unresolved. This CDR3 contains 14 residues. Trimming cost V 10 bases and J 3 bases, with 16 bases left between them. Germline values: CDR1 PRHDT, CDR2 FYEKMQ (reference sequence). The CDR3, as DNA: TGTGCCACTCGGGCGAGCCTCAGCAAAAACATTCAGTACTTC. This encodes CATRASLSKNIQYF. Complete variable domain (other parts from reference TRBV13 and TRBJ2-4): AAGVIQSPRHLIKEKRETATLKCYPIPRHDTVYWYQQGPGQDPQFLISFYEKMQSDKGSIPDRFSAQQFSDYHSELNMSSLELGDSALYFCATRASLSKNIQYFGAGTRLSVL.

By proportion, this clonotype is medium-sized. The rearrangement joins TRBV30 to TRBJ1-6; 8 bases fit TRBD1. V was pared by 0 bases and J by 1 base, with 5 bases of the junction left unmatched. The CDR3 is made up of 17 amino acids. Germline CDR1 GTSNPN, CDR2 SVGIG (reference sequence). The CDR3 loop is CAWSVPGQASYNSPLHF. The CDR3 coding sequence is TGTGCCTGGAGTGTACCGGGACAGGCATCCTATAATTCACCCCTCCACTTT. The complete variable domain, with remaining parts taken from reference TRBV30 and TRBJ1-6, reads SQTIHQWPATLVQPVGSPLSLECTVEGTSNPNLYWYRQAAGRGLQLLFYSVGIGQISSEVPQNLSASRPQDRQFILSSKKLLLSDSGFYLCAWSVPGQASYNSPLHFGNGTRLTVT.

This clonotype ranks as medium-sized. This chain connects TRBV6-5 to TRBJ2-5, with TRBD2 matching over 12 bases. Germline V lookup: CDR1 MNHEY, CDR2 SVGAGI. V lost 2 bases and J lost 5; bases outside the gene matches: 15. The CDR3 totals 19 residues. Written as DNA, the CDR3 is TGTGCCAGCAGTTACACTTACCCGGGGGCTAGCGGGGGGGCTGAGACCCAGTACTTC. The encoded protein is CASSYTYPGASGGAETQYF.

This clonotype qualifies as medium-sized. This sequence joins TRBV7-9 and TRBJ2-3; D ambiguous. The CDR3 contains 13 residues. V was trimmed by 7 bases and J by 8 bases, leaving 16 bases between them. Germline CDR1 reads SEHNR; CDR2 reads FQNEAQ (reference sequence). The CDR3 region is CASTLERLVTQYF. CDR3 DNA sequence: TGTGCCAGCACCCTCGAGCGACTGGTTACGCAGTATTTT.

This clonotype is labeled medium-sized. V and J are TRBV20-1 and TRBJ1-5; no reliable D call. Germline CDR1 is DFQATT and CDR2 is SNEGSKA (reference sequence). V was pared by 3 bases and J by 2 bases, with 14 bases between. CDR3 length: 15 residues. The CDR3 bases are TGCAGTGCTAGTTCTGTGCTAGAGGGCAATCAGCCCCAGCATTTT. Protein product: CSASSVLEGNQPQHF.

In its sample, this clonotype is medium-sized. J is TRBJ2-3 and V is TRBV9; D gene unclear. Germline CDR1 reads SGDLS; CDR2 reads YYNGEE. Between the trimmed V and J ends, which lost 3 bases and 4 bases, there was a span of 6 bases. This CDR3 has 12 amino acids. In nucleotides, the CDR3 is TGTGCCAGCAGCGCCTTCGCAGATACGCAGTATTTT. This sequence encodes CASSAFADTQYF.

The V gene is TRBV7-9, the J gene TRBJ2-5; maybe TRBD1 (5 bases). The CDR3 has 15 residues. V gave up 1 base and J gave up 5 bases, with 14 bases separating them. Germline CDR1 reads SEHNR; CDR2 reads FQNEAQ (reference sequence). CDR3 sequence: CASSLGPRVGETQYF. The CDR3, as DNA: TGTGCCAGCAGCTTAGGTCCCAGGGTCGGGGAGACCCAGTACTTC.

This clonotype rates as medium-sized. The V call is TRBV7-9, the J call TRBJ1-2; D ambiguous. The V gene lost 1 base and the J gene lost 4 bases, with 7 bases spanning the gap. This CDR3 comprises 13 residues. CDR1 is SEHNR, CDR2 FQNEAQ, per germline (reference sequence). In nucleotides, the CDR3 is TGTGCCAGCAGCTTAGGTCTGATCTATGGCTACACCTTC. Translated, it gives CASSLGLIYGYTF.

This clonotype is medium-sized within its sample. This chain connects TRBV18 to TRBJ2-3, with D perhaps TRBD2 (6 bases). The germline V gene has CDR1 KGHSH and CDR2 LQKENI. This CDR3 comprises 15 residues. V was trimmed by 3 bases and J by 3 bases, leaving 13 bases between them. The CDR3 reads CASSPATGETDTQYF. The CDR3, as DNA: TGTGCCAGCTCACCTGCAACGGGGGAGACAGATACGCAGTATTTT.

This clonotype is medium-sized (0.01 to 0.1%) within its sample. This rearrangement joins TRBV12-3 or TRBV12-4 to TRBJ2-7, with TRBD1 identical over 7 bases. J gave up 2 bases and V 6 bases, and 7 bases lay outside the gene matches. The CDR3 contains 14 residues. For the CDR3, the DNA is TGTGCCAGCAGCTGGACAGGTAATCCCTACGAGCAGTACGTC. This sequence encodes CASSWTGNPYEQYV.

There are many counts of this clonotype. The V call is TRBV21-1, the J call TRBJ1-3; the table's TRBD1 call for D was not verified on the DNA. TRBV21-1 corresponds to a pseudogene. The CDR3 runs to 14 residues. In DNA, the CDR3 is TGTGCCAGCAGCAAGGGACATTACGGAAACACCATATATTTT. This translates into CASSKGHYGNTIYF.

By share, this clonotype ranks as medium-sized. The chain joins TRBV12-5 to TRBJ1-2, with 8 bases that match TRBD1. Germline values: CDR1 LGHNT, CDR2 FRNRAP. After removal of 4 bases from V and 8 bases from J, the junction contained 18 bases not matched to a gene. The CDR3 covers 17 residues. CDR3 residues: CASGSAPGQGVPSGYTF. The CDR3 DNA is TGTGCTAGTGGTTCAGCCCCCGGACAGGGCGTACCGAGCGGCTACACCTTC.

The chain is built from TRBV5-5 and TRBJ2-2; TRBD1 is a possible D gene (6 bases). Trimming took 0 bases from V and 6 from J, leaving 12 bases between them. The length of the CDR3 is 15 residues. The germline V gene has CDR1 SGHKS and CDR2 YYEKEE (reference sequence). The CDR3 sequence is CASSLAPAGAGELFF. DNA for the CDR3: TGTGCCAGCAGCTTGGCTCCGGCAGGGGCCGGGGAGCTGTTTTTT.

This clonotype was seen repeatedly, ten times or more. The chain uses TRBV7-3 and TRBJ2-1, with D perhaps TRBD1 (5 bases). This CDR3 is 14 amino acids long. Germline V gives CDR1 SGHTA, CDR2 FQGTGA. Trimming took 5 bases from V and 7 from J, leaving 15 bases between them. CDR3 residues: CASSRTSQVNEQFF. CDR3 coding DNA: TGTGCCAGCAGCCGGACATCCCAGGTGAATGAGCAGTTCTTC.

This clonotype ranks as medium-sized. This chain joins TRBV7-3 and TRBJ2-1; D is ambiguous. V was shortened by 5 bases and J by 5 bases, with 16 bases between the two germline ends. Per the germline V gene, CDR1 is SGHTA and CDR2 is FQGTGA. CDR3 size: 15 residues. CDR3 coding DNA: TGTGCCAGCAGCCGGGCGGCTGCTGGGAACAATGAGCAGTTCTTC. Its translation: CASSRAAAGNNEQFF.

By sample share, this clonotype is medium-sized (0.01 to 0.1%). The chain carries TRBV28 and TRBJ1-4, with D hard to call. Trimming shortened V by 4 bases and J by 5 bases, and 14 bases separated the two germline ends. This CDR3 is 15 amino acids long. Germline lookup yields CDR1 MDHEN and CDR2 SYDVKM. The CDR3 region has the DNA TGTGCCAGCAGTTCGCCGGAGGTCATCAATGAAAAACTGTTTTTT. It is translated as CASSSPEVINEKLFF.

By share, this clonotype ranks as medium-sized. The chain links TRBV6-1 to TRBJ2-7; no definite D call. Germline V CDR1 and CDR2: MNHNS, SASEGT. The germline V and J ends were trimmed by 6 bases and 5 bases, with 8 bases remaining between them. The CDR3 sequence is 11 residues long. The CDR3 here is CASRTPDEQYF. The CDR3 coding sequence is TGTGCCAGCAGGACCCCAGACGAGCAGTACTTC.